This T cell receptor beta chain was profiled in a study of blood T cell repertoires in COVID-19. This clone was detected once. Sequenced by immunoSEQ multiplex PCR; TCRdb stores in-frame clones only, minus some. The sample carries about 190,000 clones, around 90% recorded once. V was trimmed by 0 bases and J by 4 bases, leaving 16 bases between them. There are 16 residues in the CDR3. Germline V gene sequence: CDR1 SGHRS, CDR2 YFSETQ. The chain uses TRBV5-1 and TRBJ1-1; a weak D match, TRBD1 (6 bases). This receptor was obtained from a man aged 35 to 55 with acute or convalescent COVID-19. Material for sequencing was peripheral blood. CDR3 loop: CASSLGRGAGGTEAFF. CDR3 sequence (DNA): TGCGCCAGCAGCTTGGGACGGGGGGCTGGTGGCACTGAAGCTTTCTTT. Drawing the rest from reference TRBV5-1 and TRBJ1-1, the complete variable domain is KAGVTQTPRYLIKTRGQQVTLSCSPISGHRSVSWYQQTPGQGLQFLFEYFSETQRNKGNFPGRFSGRQFSNSRSEMNVSTLELGDSALYLCASSLGRGAGGTEAFFGQGTRLTVV.